This TCR beta chain was obtained from a study of T cell responses to AZD1222 COVID-19 vaccine. Germline CDR1 and CDR2: MDHEN and SYDVKM. V gave up 1 base and J gave up 6 bases; unmatched junction bases: 15. The CDR3 totals 17 residues. The repertoire was sequenced with immunoSEQ multiplex PCR; TCRdb's copy has only in-frame clones and lacks some. Among 150,000 to 200,000 clones, around 90% were seen once, and the ten largest hold less than 4.5%. The sequence derives from an adult who received the MenACWY meningococcal vaccine as a control. The specimen was peripheral blood, collected 28 days after the second dose of the MenACWY control vaccine. The chain uses TRBV28 and TRBJ2-7; TRBD1 matches at 7 bases. CDR3 loop: CASSLSNRGPKPLEQYF. The CDR3 bases are TGTGCCAGCAGTTTATCAAACAGGGGTCCCAAGCCGCTCGAGCAGTACTTC.